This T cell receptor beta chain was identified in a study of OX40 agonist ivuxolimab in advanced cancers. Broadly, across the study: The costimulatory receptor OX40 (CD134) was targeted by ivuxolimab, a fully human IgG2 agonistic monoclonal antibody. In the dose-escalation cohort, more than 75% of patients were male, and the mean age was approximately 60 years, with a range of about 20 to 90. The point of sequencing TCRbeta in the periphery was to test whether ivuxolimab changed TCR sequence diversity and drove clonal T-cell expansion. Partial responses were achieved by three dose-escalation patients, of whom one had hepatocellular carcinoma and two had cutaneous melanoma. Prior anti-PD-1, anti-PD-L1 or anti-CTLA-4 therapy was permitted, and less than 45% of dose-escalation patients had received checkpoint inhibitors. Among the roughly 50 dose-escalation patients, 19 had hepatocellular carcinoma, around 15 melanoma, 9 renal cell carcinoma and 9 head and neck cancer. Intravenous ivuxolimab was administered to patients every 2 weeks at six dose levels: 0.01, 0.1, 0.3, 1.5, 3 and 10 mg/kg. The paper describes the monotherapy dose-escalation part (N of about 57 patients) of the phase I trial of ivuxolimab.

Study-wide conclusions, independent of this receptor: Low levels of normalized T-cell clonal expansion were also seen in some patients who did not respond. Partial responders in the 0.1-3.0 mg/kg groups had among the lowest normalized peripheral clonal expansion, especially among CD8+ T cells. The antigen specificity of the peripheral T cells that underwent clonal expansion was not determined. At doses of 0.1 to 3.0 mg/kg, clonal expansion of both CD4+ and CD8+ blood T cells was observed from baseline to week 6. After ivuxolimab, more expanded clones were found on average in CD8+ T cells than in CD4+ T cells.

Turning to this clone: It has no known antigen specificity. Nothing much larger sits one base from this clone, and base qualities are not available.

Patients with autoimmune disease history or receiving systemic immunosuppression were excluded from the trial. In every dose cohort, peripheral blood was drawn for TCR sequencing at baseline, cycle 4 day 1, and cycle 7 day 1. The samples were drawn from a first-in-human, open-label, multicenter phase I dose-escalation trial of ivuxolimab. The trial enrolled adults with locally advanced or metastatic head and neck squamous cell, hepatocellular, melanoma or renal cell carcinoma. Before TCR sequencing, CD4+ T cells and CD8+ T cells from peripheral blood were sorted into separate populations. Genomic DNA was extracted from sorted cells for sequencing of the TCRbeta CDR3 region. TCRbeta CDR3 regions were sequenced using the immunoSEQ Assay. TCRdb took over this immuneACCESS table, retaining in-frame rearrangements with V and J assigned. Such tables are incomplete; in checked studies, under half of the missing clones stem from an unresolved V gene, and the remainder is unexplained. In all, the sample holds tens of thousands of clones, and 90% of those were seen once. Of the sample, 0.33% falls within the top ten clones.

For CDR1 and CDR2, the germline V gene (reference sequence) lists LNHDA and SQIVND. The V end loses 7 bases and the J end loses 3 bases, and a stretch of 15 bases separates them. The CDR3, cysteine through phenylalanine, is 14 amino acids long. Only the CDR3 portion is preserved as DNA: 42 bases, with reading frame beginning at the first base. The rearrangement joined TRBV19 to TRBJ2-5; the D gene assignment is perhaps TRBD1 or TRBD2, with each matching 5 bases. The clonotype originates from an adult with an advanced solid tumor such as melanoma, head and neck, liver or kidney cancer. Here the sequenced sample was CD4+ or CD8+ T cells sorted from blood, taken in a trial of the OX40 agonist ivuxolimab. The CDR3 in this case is CASKVPGPKETQYF. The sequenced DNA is TGTGCCAGTAAGGTTCCGGGACCGAAAGAGACCCAGTACTTC.